These 6 T cell receptor beta chains originate from one sample sequenced in a study of blood T cell repertoires in COVID-19. Sequenced by immunoSEQ multiplex PCR; TCRdb stores in-frame clones only, minus some. This sample has over 200,000 clones, with about 90% found just once. Sample: peripheral blood. The source is a man aged 40-50 years with active or convalescent COVID-19.

J is TRBJ2-1 and V is TRBV4-1, with TRBD2 matching over 12 bases. CDR1 is MGHRA, CDR2 YSYEKL, per germline. The CDR3 is made up of 17 amino acids. With 4 bases clipped from V and 6 bases from J, the junction kept 10 bases outside the gene matches. As DNA, the CDR3 is TGCGCCAGCAGCCTCATACCTGGACTAGCGGGACCCAATGAGCAGTTCTTC. Translating gives CASSLIPGLAGPNEQFF.

The chain has TRBV27 and TRBJ2-1; perhaps TRBD2 as D (6 bases). Germline CDR1 is MNHEY and CDR2 is SMNVEV (reference sequence). This CDR3 region has 17 residues. Deletions cut 7 bases from V and 4 bases from J, with 23 bases between. Here the CDR3 DNA reads TGTGCCAGCACCTCAGGGTACGGGGGATTCCCTTACAATGAGCAGTTCTTC. Protein product: CASTSGYGGFPYNEQFF.

The chain uses TRBV2 and TRBJ2-4; 7 bases line up with TRBD1. The CDR3 covers 14 residues. Unmatched junction bases numbered 3, after V lost 4 bases and J lost 3 bases. Germline CDR1 SNHLY, CDR2 FYNNEI. The CDR3 sequence: CASSATGFKNIQYF. CDR3 nucleotides: TGTGCCAGCAGTGCGACAGGGTTCAAAAACATTCAGTACTTC.

This clone is a singleton in its sample. The CDR3 nucleotides read TGTGCCAGCTCACCTCGCAGGGTCACTGAAGCTTTCTTT. Protein sequence: CASSPRRVTEAFF. The chain joins TRBV18 to TRBJ1-1, with D perhaps TRBD1 (5 bases). V lost 3 bases, J lost 4 bases, and 9 bases lay in between. The CDR3 has 13 amino acids. From germline, CDR1 is KGHSH and CDR2 LQKENI.

This clone is a singleton in its sample. This chain joins TRBV4-2 and TRBJ2-2, with D perhaps matching TRBD2 (6 bases). This CDR3 has 13 residues. The germline gives CDR1 LGHNA, CDR2 YNFKEQ. V was shortened by 3 bases and J by 4 bases, with 6 bases between the two germline ends. The CDR3 region has the DNA TGTGCCAGCAGCCAGGGACTCACCGGGGAGCTGTTTTTT. This gives the protein CASSQGLTGELFF.

This chain links TRBV9 with TRBJ2-7; D is undetermined. The CDR3 loop spans 14 amino acids. The germline V gene has CDR1 SGDLS and CDR2 YYNGEE. Trimming took 0 bases from V and 0 from J, leaving 7 bases between them. CDR3 amino acids: CASSVGPSSYEQYF. The CDR3 DNA is TGTGCCAGCAGCGTAGGGCCTAGCTCCTACGAGCAGTACTTC.